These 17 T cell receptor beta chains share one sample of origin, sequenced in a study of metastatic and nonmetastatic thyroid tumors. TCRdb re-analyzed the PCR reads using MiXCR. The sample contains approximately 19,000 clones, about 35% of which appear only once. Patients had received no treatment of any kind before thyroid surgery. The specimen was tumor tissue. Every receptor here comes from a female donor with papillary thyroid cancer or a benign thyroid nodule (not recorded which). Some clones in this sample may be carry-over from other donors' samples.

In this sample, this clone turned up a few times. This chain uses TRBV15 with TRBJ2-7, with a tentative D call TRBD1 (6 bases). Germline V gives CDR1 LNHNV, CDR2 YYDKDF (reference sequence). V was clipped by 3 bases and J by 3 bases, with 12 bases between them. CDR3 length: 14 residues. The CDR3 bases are TGTGCCACCAGCAGGGACAGCTCAGACTACGAGCAGTACTTC. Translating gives CATSRDSSDYEQYF.

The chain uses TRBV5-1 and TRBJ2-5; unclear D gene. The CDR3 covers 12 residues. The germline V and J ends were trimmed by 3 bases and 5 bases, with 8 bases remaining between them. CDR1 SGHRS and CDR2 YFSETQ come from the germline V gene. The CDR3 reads CASSSPRETQYF. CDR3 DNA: TGCGCCAGCAGCTCCCCCCGGGAGACCCAGTACTTC.

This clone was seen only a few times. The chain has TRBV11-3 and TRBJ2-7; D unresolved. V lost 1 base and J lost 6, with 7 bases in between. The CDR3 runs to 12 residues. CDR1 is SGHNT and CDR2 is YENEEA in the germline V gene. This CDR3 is CASSLVPVEQYF. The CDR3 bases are TGTGCCAGCAGCTTAGTTCCGGTCGAGCAGTACTTC.

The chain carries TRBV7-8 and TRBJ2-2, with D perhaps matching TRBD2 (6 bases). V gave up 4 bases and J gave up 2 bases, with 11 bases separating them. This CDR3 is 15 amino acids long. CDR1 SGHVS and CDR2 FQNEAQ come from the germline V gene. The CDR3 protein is CASSSGRGNTGELFF. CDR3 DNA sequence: TGTGCCAGCAGCTCGGGGCGGGGAAACACCGGGGAGCTGTTTTTT. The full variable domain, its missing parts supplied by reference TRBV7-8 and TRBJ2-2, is GAGVSQSPRYKVAKRGQDVALRCDPISGHVSLFWYQQALGQGPEFLTYFQNEAQLDKSGLPSDRFFAERPEGSVSTLKIQRTQQEDSAVYLCASSSGRGNTGELFFGEGSRLTVL.

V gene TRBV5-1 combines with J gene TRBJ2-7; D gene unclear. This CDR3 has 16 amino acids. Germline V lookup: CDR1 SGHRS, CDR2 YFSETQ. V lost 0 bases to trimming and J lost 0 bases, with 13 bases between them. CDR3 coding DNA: TGCGCCAGCAGCTTGGGGTTGTCCCACAGCTCCTACGAGCAGTACTTC. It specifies CASSLGLSHSSYEQYF.

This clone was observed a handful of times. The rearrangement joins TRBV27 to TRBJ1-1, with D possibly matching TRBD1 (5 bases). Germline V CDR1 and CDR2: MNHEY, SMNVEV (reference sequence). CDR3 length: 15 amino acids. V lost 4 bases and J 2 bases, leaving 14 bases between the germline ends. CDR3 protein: CASSSLGAGNTEAFF. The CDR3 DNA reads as TGTGCCAGCAGTTCGTTAGGGGCGGGTAACACTGAAGCTTTCTTT.

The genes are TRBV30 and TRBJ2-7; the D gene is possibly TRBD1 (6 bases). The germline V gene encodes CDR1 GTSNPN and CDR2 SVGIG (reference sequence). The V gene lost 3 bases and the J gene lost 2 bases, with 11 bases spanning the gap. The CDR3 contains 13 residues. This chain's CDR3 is CAWRRQETYEQYF. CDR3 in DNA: TGTGCCTGGAGGCGACAGGAGACCTACGAGCAGTACTTC.

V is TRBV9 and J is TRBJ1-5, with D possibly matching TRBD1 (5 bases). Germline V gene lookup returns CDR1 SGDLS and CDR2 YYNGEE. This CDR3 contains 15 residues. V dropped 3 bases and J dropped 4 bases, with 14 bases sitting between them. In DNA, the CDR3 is TGTGCCAGCAGCGGAAGGGACGGTTGGAATCAGCCCCAGCATTTT. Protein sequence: CASSGRDGWNQPQHF.

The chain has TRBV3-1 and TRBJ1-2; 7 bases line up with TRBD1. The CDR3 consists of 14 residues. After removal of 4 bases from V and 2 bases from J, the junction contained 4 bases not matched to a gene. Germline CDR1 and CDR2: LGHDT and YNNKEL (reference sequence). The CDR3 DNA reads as TGTGCCAGCAGCCTAGGGACAGACAACTATGGCTACACCTTC. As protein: CASSLGTDNYGYTF.

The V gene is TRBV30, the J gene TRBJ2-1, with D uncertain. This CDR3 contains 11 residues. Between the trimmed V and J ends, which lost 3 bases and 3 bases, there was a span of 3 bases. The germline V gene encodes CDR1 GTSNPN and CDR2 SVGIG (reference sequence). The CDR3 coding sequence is TGTGCCTGGAGAAACTACAATGAGCAGTTCTTC. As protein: CAWRNYNEQFF.

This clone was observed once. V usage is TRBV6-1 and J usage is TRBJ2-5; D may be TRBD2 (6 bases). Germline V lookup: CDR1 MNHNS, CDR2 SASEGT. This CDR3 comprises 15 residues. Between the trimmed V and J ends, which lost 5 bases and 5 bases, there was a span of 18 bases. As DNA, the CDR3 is TGTGCCAGCAGTACCTCCCCAACTGGGGGGGAGACCCAGTACTTC. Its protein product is CASSTSPTGGETQYF.

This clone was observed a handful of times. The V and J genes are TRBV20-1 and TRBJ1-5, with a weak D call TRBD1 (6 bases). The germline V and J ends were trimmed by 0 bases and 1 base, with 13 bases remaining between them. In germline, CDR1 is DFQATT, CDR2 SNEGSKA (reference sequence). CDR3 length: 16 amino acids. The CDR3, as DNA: TGCAGTGCTAGAGATGAGGGGACATACAGCAATCAGCCCCAGCATTTT. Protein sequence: CSARDEGTYSNQPQHF.

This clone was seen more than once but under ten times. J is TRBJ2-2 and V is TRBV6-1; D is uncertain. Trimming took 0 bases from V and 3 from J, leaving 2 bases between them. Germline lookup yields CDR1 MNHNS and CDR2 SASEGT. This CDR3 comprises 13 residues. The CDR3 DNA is TGTGCCAGCAGTGAAGCGGACACCGGGGAGCTGTTTTTT. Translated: CASSEADTGELFF.

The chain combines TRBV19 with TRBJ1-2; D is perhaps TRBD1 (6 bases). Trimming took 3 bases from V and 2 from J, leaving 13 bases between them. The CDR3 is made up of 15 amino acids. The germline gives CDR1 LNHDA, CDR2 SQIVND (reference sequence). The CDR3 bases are TGTGCCAGTAGTATGAGTGCGGACAGCAACTATGGCTACACCTTC. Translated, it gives CASSMSADSNYGYTF.

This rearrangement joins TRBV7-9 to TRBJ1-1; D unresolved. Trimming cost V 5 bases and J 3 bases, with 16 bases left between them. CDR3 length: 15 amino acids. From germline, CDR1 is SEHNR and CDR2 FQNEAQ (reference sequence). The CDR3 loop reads CASSPRSLSDTEAFF. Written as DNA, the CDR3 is TGTGCCAGCAGCCCCCGCAGTTTGTCGGACACTGAAGCTTTCTTT.

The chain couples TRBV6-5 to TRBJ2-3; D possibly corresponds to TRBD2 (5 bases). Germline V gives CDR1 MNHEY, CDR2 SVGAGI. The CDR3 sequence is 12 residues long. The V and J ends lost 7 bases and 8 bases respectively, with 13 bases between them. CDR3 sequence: CASKVHRGTQYF. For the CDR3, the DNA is TGTGCCAGCAAGGTACATCGGGGTACGCAGTATTTT.

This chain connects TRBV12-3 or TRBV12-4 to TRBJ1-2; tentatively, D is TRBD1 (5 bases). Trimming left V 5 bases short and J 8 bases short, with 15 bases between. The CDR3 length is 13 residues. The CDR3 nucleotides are TGTGCCAGCAGTCCGGACACTCCTCAGGGCTACACCTTC. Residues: CASSPDTPQGYTF.